This entry is about one T cell receptor beta chain. PCR used 60 Vbeta primers and 13 Jbeta primers. Method: immunoSEQ multiplex PCR; TCRdb's copy keeps in-frame clones and lacks some. The data show about 160,000 clones, roughly 80% seen once. In germline, CDR1 is MDHEN, CDR2 SYDVKM. The CDR3 length is 14 residues. Trimming took 4 bases from V and 6 from J, leaving 15 bases between them. This record comes from a study of cytomegalovirus exposure and HLA in healthy donors. The sample consisted of PBMCs. The chain couples TRBV28 to TRBJ1-1; perhaps TRBD1 as D (5 bases). The receptor was derived from a male donor in good health and CMV-seropositive. The CDR3 DNA sequence: TGTGCCAGCAGTTCGCCTCGCCAGGGTTCTGAAGCTTTCTTT. It is translated as CASSSPRQGSEAFF.